The 9 T cell receptor beta chains listed next were all sequenced from one sample in a study of blood T cell repertoires in COVID-19. Generated by immunoSEQ multiplex PCR, the TCRdb table keeps only in-frame clones and is missing some. The sample comprises hundreds of thousands of clones, 85% to 90% of which are singletons, and approximately 4.5% rests with the top ten. Sequenced: peripheral blood. These receptors came from a woman younger than 45 with acute or convalescent COVID-19.

The DNA of the CDR3 is TGCGCCAGCAGTGGGACTAGCGGGGGGCCGAGGAAAGAGACCCAGTACTTC. This translates into CASSGTSGGPRKETQYF. This chain uses TRBV5-1 with TRBJ2-5; 15 nucleotides agree with TRBD2. The germline V gene has CDR1 SGHRS and CDR2 YFSETQ. The CDR3 has 17 amino acids. The V gene end was trimmed by 5 bases and the J gene end by 3 bases; junction bases not matched to a gene: 8.

The chain combines TRBV30 with TRBJ2-2; 9 bases align to TRBD1. V lost 5 bases and J lost 2; bases outside the gene matches: 3. Germline CDR1 reads GTSNPN; CDR2 reads SVGIG (reference sequence). This CDR3 region has 14 residues. Here the CDR3 reads CAWQTGGNTGELFF. CDR3 nucleotides: TGTGCCTGGCAGACAGGGGGTAACACCGGGGAGCTGTTTTTT.

This clone occurred once. The chain has TRBV20-1 and TRBJ1-1; a weak D match, TRBD1 (5 bases). Trimming left V 7 bases short and J 4 bases short, with 10 bases between. The CDR3 spans 11 residues. CDR1 and CDR2 from the germline V gene are DFQATT and SNEGSKA (reference sequence). Here the CDR3 DNA reads TGCAGTGTGGGCAGGGCCACTGAAGCTTTCTTT. This gives the protein CSVGRATEAFF.

The chain recombines TRBV9 with TRBJ1-1; 8 bases are shared with TRBD1. Per the germline V gene, CDR1 is SGDLS and CDR2 is YYNGEE. Losses at the gene ends were 3 bases for V and 4 bases for J; bases not matched to a gene: 5. The CDR3 consists of 14 residues. CDR3 region: CASSGTGRITEAFF. CDR3 bases: TGTGCCAGCAGCGGGACAGGGCGGATCACTGAAGCTTTCTTT.

The V call is TRBV28, the J call TRBJ2-1, with TRBD2 matching over 8 bases. Trimming took 5 bases from V and 5 from J; bases not matched to a gene: 14. The length of the CDR3 is 17 residues. Germline values: CDR1 MDHEN, CDR2 SYDVKM. The CDR3 DNA sequence: TGTGCCAGCAGTCAAAGACGGACTAGCACCTTTCACAATGAGCAGTTCTTC. The encoded protein is CASSQRRTSTFHNEQFF.

This clone appeared a single time. The chain joins TRBV12-3 or TRBV12-4 to TRBJ1-3; a weak D match, TRBD1 (6 bases). V was clipped by 4 bases and J by 5 bases, with 9 bases between them. The CDR3 is 13 amino acids. CDR3 DNA: TGTGCCAGCAGTTCAGGGGCGAGAAACACCATATATTTT. Amino acids: CASSSGARNTIYF.

The chain combines TRBV11-2 with TRBJ1-5; TRBD1 matches 8 bases. Germline lookup yields CDR1 SGHAT and CDR2 FQNNGV. With 0 bases clipped from V and 4 bases from J, the junction kept 8 bases outside the gene matches. The length of the CDR3 is 17 residues. As DNA, the CDR3 is TGTGCCAGCAGCTTAGACCCGAGGACAGGGCCAAATCAGCCCCAGCATTTT. Protein sequence: CASSLDPRTGPNQPQHF.

This clone came up once. The chain has TRBV7-9 and TRBJ2-5; 11 nucleotides agree with TRBD2. The J segment lost 5 bases and the V segment lost 2 bases, leaving 7 bases of the junction unmatched. Germline CDR1 is SEHNR and CDR2 is FQNEAQ (reference sequence). The CDR3 sequence is 16 residues long. The DNA of the CDR3 is TGTGCCAGCAGCTTAATCACTAGCGGGGGACATGAGACCCAGTACTTC. Its protein product is CASSLITSGGHETQYF. The full variable domain, with the rest looked up from reference TRBV7-9 and TRBJ2-5, is DTGVSQNPRHKITKRGQNVTFRCDPISEHNRLYWYRQTLGQGPEFLTYFQNEAQLEKSRLLSDRFSAERPKGSFSTLEIQRTEQGDSAMYLCASSLITSGGHETQYFGPGTRLLVL.

This chain links TRBV28 with TRBJ1-2; D gene uncertain. The ends were cut back, 5 bases at V and 5 bases at J, with 12 bases in the middle. The CDR3 contains 13 residues. Germline lookup yields CDR1 MDHEN and CDR2 SYDVKM. CDR3 DNA: TGTGCCAGCAGTCAGTCGCCCATTTATGGCTACACCTTC. Protein: CASSQSPIYGYTF.